The source of this TCR beta chain is a study of radiation and T cells in renal cell carcinoma. This clone came up once. Time point given: baseline pretreatment blood. Described treatment: 15 Gy SBRT to primary tumor, nephrectomy 4 weeks later. The ends were cut back, 0 bases at V and 3 bases at J, with 7 bases in the middle. The V gene's germline CDR1 is SGDLS and CDR2 YYNGEE. This CDR3 spans 14 amino acids. Only in-frame clones appear in the TCRdb table, and some are missing; sequencing was by immunoSEQ multiplex PCR. The repertoire has approximately 110,000 clones, roughly four fifths of them found once; the top ten carry 3%.

This chain links TRBV9 with TRBJ1-5; the D is unclear. The clonotype comes from a woman aged 55-69 years with renal cell carcinoma. The material sequenced was blood, taken from a patient whose treatment included radiotherapy and nephrectomy. The chain's CDR3 is CASSVDPYNQPQHF. Here the CDR3 DNA reads TGTGCCAGCAGCGTAGACCCCTACAATCAGCCCCAGCATTTT.